The 32 T cell receptor beta chains reported below all come from one sample, sequenced in a study of cytotoxic CD8 clonotypes in ibrutinib-treated CLL. The data were produced by immunoSEQ multiplex PCR, yet TCRdb's version contains in-frame clones alone and is incomplete. Seen here are 150,000 or so clones, roughly 80% observed once, and the top ten hold approximately 2%. This sample comprised PBMCs, obtained after 12 months of ibrutinib treatment. These TCRs come from a human donor with chronic lymphocytic leukemia.

This clone has just one count. The chain combines TRBV11-3 with TRBJ2-1, with unresolved D. Germline assignment: CDR1 SGHNT and CDR2 YENEEA. The CDR3 consists of 11 residues. V gave up 5 bases and J gave up 10 bases, with 9 bases separating them. The DNA of the CDR3 is TGTGCCAGCAGCCCCTCCACCGAGCAGTTCTTC. Protein product: CASSPSTEQFF.

This clone was counted only a few times. CDR3 sequence: CASSIGQGNQPQHF. CDR3 nucleotide sequence: TGTGCCAGCAGTATAGGACAGGGAAATCAGCCCCAGCATTTT. The chain carries TRBV2 and TRBJ1-5; 8 nucleotides line up with TRBD1. Germline V lookup: CDR1 SNHLY, CDR2 FYNNEI. The junction had 4 bases not matched to a gene; V was cut back by 5 bases and J by 4 bases. There are 14 residues in the CDR3. Full variable domain (missing parts from reference TRBV2 and TRBJ1-5): EPEVTQTPSHQVTQMGQEVILRCVPISNHLYFYWYRQILGQKVEFLVSFYNNEISEKSEIFDDQFSVERPDGSNFTLKIRSTKLEDSAMYFCASSIGQGNQPQHFGDGTRLSIL.

The V call is TRBV29-1, the J call TRBJ1-1, with D perhaps matching TRBD1 (5 bases). CDR3 size: 15 residues. Germline CDR1 SQVTM, CDR2 ANQGSEA. The V end lost 2 bases, the J end lost 7 bases, and 20 bases lay between the germline ends. The CDR3 DNA follows: TGCAGCGTTGAATCCCACCGGGGGGGGGAGGGTGAAGCTTTCTTT. This encodes CSVESHRGGEGEAFF. Looking up the rest from reference TRBV29-1 and TRBJ1-1 gives the full variable domain: SAVISQKPSRDICQRGTSLTIQCQVDSQVTMMFWYRQQPGQSLTLIATANQGSEATYESGFVIDKFPISRPNLTFSTLTVSNMSPEDSSIYLCSVESHRGGEGEAFFGQGTRLTVV.

The gene calls are TRBV19 and TRBJ1-2; TRBD1 agrees at 8 bases. The J segment lost 7 bases and the V segment lost 2 bases, leaving 12 bases of the junction unmatched. The germline gives CDR1 LNHDA, CDR2 SQIVND (reference sequence). This CDR3 has 16 amino acids. This CDR3 is CASSIWGDRGASGYTF. CDR3 in DNA: TGTGCCAGTAGTATATGGGGTGACAGGGGCGCGTCTGGCTACACCTTC.

The chain is built from TRBV29-1 and TRBJ2-7; TRBD2 matches at 8 bases. The germline V gene encodes CDR1 SQVTM and CDR2 ANQGSEA. J lost 3 bases, V lost 5 bases, and 9 bases had no gene match. CDR3 length: 14 residues. The CDR3 here is CSVPRGAGGYEQYF. The CDR3 region has the DNA TGCAGCGTTCCTAGGGGGGCGGGAGGCTACGAGCAGTACTTC.

This rearrangement joins TRBV19 to TRBJ2-1; D is perhaps TRBD2 (6 bases). The germline gives CDR1 LNHDA, CDR2 SQIVND (reference sequence). The CDR3 contains 15 residues. V shed 7 bases and J shed 2 bases, with 15 bases lying between them. CDR3: CASTVRAGPYNEQFF. CDR3 nucleotides: TGTGCCAGTACCGTTAGGGCGGGACCCTACAATGAGCAGTTCTTC.

V and J are TRBV6-5 and TRBJ2-1; 7 bases map to TRBD2. After removal of 6 bases from V and 6 bases from J, the junction contained 2 bases not matched to a gene. The CDR3 has 12 amino acids. The germline V gene has CDR1 MNHEY and CDR2 SVGAGI. The CDR3 is CASSTSANEQFF. DNA of the CDR3: TGTGCCAGCAGCACTAGCGCCAATGAGCAGTTCTTC.

This clone showed up just a few times. The V gene is TRBV9, the J gene TRBJ1-2, with TRBD1 matching 7 bases. Germline loops: CDR1 SGDLS, CDR2 YYNGEE. After removal of 4 bases from V and 0 bases from J, the junction contained 6 bases not matched to a gene. This CDR3 comprises 15 residues. The CDR3 sequence is CASSTWTGPNYGYTF. The CDR3 DNA is TGTGCCAGCAGCACTTGGACAGGTCCTAACTATGGCTACACCTTC.

This clone was counted once. CDR3 bases: TGTGCCATCAGTGAGTCCACAACTCCCATTTTGTTCTTC. Protein: CAISESTTPILFF. The chain links TRBV10-3 to TRBJ2-1, with D hard to call. The CDR3 extends over 13 amino acids. Germline V gene data show CDR1 as ENHRY and CDR2 as SYGVKD. V shed 0 bases and J shed 15 bases, with 15 bases lying between them.

This rearrangement joins TRBV6-5 to TRBJ2-3; D unclear. V was trimmed by 6 bases and J by 4 bases, leaving 11 bases between them. The CDR3 is 13 amino acids. Germline-derived CDR1 and CDR2 are MNHEY and SVGAGI. The CDR3 region is CASRPSGADTQYF. CDR3 in DNA: TGTGCCAGCAGACCTAGTGGAGCAGATACGCAGTATTTT.

This clone was detected only a few times. The chain carries TRBV28 and TRBJ2-5; a possible D gene is TRBD1 (6 bases). CDR3 length: 11 residues. CDR1 and CDR2 (germline): MDHEN, SYDVKM. The V gene lost 6 bases and the J gene lost 7 bases, with 9 bases spanning the gap. CDR3 DNA: TGTGCCAGCAGGGGGGCTCGGACCCAGTACTTC. Its translation: CASRGARTQYF.

This chain uses TRBV19 with TRBJ2-6; D gene unclear. The V gene's germline CDR1 is LNHDA and CDR2 SQIVND (reference sequence). V was shortened by 7 bases and J by 3 bases, with 4 bases between the two germline ends. The length of the CDR3 is 12 residues. DNA for the CDR3: TGTGCCAGTAAGGTTGGGGCCAACGTCCTGACTTTC. Protein sequence: CASKVGANVLTF.

V and J are TRBV2 and TRBJ2-7; D possibly corresponds to TRBD2 (5 bases). CDR1 SNHLY and CDR2 FYNNEI come from the germline V gene. This CDR3 spans 15 amino acids. V lost 0 bases to trimming and J lost 7 bases, with 16 bases between them. The CDR3 region is CASSEALLTSGEQYF. The CDR3 DNA sequence: TGTGCCAGCAGTGAAGCGCTTTTGACCTCGGGGGAGCAGTACTTC.

This rearrangement joins TRBV19 to TRBJ1-5; the match to TRBD1 covers 7 bases. The V gene end was trimmed by 7 bases and the J gene end by 1 base; junction bases not matched to a gene: 16. Germline V gene lookup returns CDR1 LNHDA and CDR2 SQIVND (reference sequence). The CDR3 has 18 residues. The CDR3 coding sequence is TGTGCCAGTAATCATCAGACAGGGTTTGTTGAGAGCAATCAGCCCCAGCATTTT. Amino acids: CASNHQTGFVESNQPQHF.

Comment on this clone: Other DNA sequences in this sample translate to the same CDR3. The chain employs TRBV5-4 and TRBJ1-2, with D unresolved. The CDR3 consists of 12 residues. Trimming took off 0 bases at V and 5 bases at J, with 5 bases between the two ends. CDR1 and CDR2 (germline): SGHNT, YYREEE (reference sequence). The CDR3, as DNA: TGTGCCAGCAGCTTGGATGGGTATGGCTACACCTTC. It specifies CASSLDGYGYTF.

The J gene is TRBJ2-3, the V gene TRBV7-2; 11 bases fit TRBD2. CDR1 and CDR2 from the germline V gene are SGHTA and FQGNSA. The length of the CDR3 is 16 residues. V lost 9 bases and J lost 2; bases outside the gene matches: 10. In nucleotides, the CDR3 is TGTGCCAGTACAACCGGGACTAGCGGCTACACAGATACGCAGTATTTT. This sequence encodes CASTTGTSGYTDTQYF. The whole variable domain, filled in from reference TRBV7-2 and TRBJ2-3, reads GAGVSQSPSNKVTEKGKDVELRCDPISGHTALYWYRQSLGQGLEFLIYFQGNSAPDKSGLPSDRFSAERTGGSVSTLTIQRTQQEDSAVYLCASTTGTSGYTDTQYFGPGTRLTVL.

V is TRBV6-1 and J is TRBJ1-3; D is unresolved. CDR1 is MNHNS and CDR2 is SASEGT in the germline V gene. The CDR3 loop spans 16 amino acids. V was trimmed by 4 bases and J by 1 base, leaving 14 bases between them. CDR3 loop: CASSAPILESGNTIYF. The CDR3, as DNA: TGTGCCAGCAGTGCTCCCATACTCGAGTCTGGAAACACCATATATTTT.

This chain's CDR3 is CAWTARLAKNIQYF. The CDR3, as DNA: TGTGCCTGGACAGCACGGTTAGCCAAAAACATTCAGTACTTC. The chain joins TRBV30 to TRBJ2-4; D is unresolved. V was pared by 4 bases and J by 0 bases, with 10 bases between. This CDR3 has 14 amino acids. Germline loops: CDR1 GTSNPN, CDR2 SVGIG (reference sequence).

In this sample, this clone turned up a few times. This chain uses TRBV19 with TRBJ2-3, with 9 bases matching TRBD2. Germline V CDR1 and CDR2: LNHDA, SQIVND (reference sequence). The trim removed 5 bases at V and 7 bases at J, leaving 7 bases unmatched. The CDR3 consists of 14 residues. CDR3 in DNA: TGTGCCAGTAGTCCACGGACTAGCGTAAATACGCAGTATTTT. It is translated as CASSPRTSVNTQYF.

This clone was found once. The J gene is TRBJ2-1, the V gene TRBV18, with a weak D call TRBD2 (5 bases). The V gene lost 3 bases and the J gene lost 4 bases, with 13 bases spanning the gap. Germline-derived CDR1 and CDR2 are KGHSH and LQKENI. This CDR3 spans 15 amino acids. The CDR3 nucleotides are TGTGCCAGCTCACCTAACGGCGGAGGTTACAATGAGCAGTTCTTC. Protein: CASSPNGGGYNEQFF. Drawing the rest from reference TRBV18 and TRBJ2-1, the complete variable domain is NAGVMQNPRHLVRRRGQEARLRCSPMKGHSHVYWYRQLPEEGLKFMVYLQKENIIDESGMPKERFSAEFPKEGPSILRIQQVVRGDSAAYFCASSPNGGGYNEQFFGPGTRLTVL.

The J gene is TRBJ1-5, the V gene TRBV28; 7 nucleotides match TRBD1. The CDR3 is 16 amino acids. Germline V gene lookup returns CDR1 MDHEN and CDR2 SYDVKM. V dropped 2 bases and J dropped 4; count of bases not matched to a gene: 8. CDR3 coding DNA: TGTGCCAGCAGTTTACCCCGGGACAGAGCTAATCAGCCCCAGCATTTT. Its translation is CASSLPRDRANQPQHF.

The chain carries TRBV28 and TRBJ2-5; 7 positions agree with TRBD1. Germline-derived CDR1 and CDR2 are MDHEN and SYDVKM. The CDR3 sequence is 16 residues long. With 5 bases clipped from V and 2 bases from J, the junction kept 11 bases outside the gene matches. The CDR3 sequence is CASSKYGTEKQETQYF. CDR3 sequence (DNA): TGTGCCAGCAGTAAATACGGGACAGAAAAACAAGAGACCCAGTACTTC.

This clone was detected a few times. The chain uses TRBV5-1 and TRBJ2-2; TRBD1 aligns across 7 bases. The CDR3 is made up of 14 amino acids. V was pared by 6 bases and J by 6 bases, with 8 bases of the junction left unmatched. The germline gives CDR1 SGHRS, CDR2 YFSETQ. CDR3 in DNA: TGCGCCAGCATCCTAACAGGGGTCCCCGGGGAGCTGTTTTTT. Translated: CASILTGVPGELFF. The full variable domain, in which reference TRBV5-1 and TRBJ2-2 provide the parts outside the CDR3, is KAGVTQTPRYLIKTRGQQVTLSCSPISGHRSVSWYQQTPGQGLQFLFEYFSETQRNKGNFPGRFSGRQFSNSRSEMNVSTLELGDSALYLCASILTGVPGELFFGEGSRLTVL.

V usage is TRBV5-4 and J usage is TRBJ2-7; no clear D. Germline lookup yields CDR1 SGHNT and CDR2 YYREEE (reference sequence). Deletions cut 3 bases from V and 2 bases from J, with 12 bases between. The CDR3 extends over 14 amino acids. The CDR3 region has the DNA TGTGCCAGCAGCTCAGACTCGTGGGCCTACGAGCAGTACTTC. This codes for CASSSDSWAYEQYF.

The chain joins TRBV9 to TRBJ2-3; 8 nucleotides agree with TRBD1. The CDR3 loop spans 15 amino acids. Losses at the gene ends were 3 bases for V and 2 bases for J; bases not matched to a gene: 5. CDR1 SGDLS and CDR2 YYNGEE come from the germline V gene. CDR3 DNA: TGTGCCAGCAGCGGGGGGACAGGTCCCACAGATACGCAGTATTTT. This translates into CASSGGTGPTDTQYF.

The CDR3 DNA is TGTGCCAGCAGACAACAGACAGGGGCGACTGAAGCTTTCTTT. Translation gives CASRQQTGATEAFF. The chain is built from TRBV28 and TRBJ1-1, with 8 bases identical to TRBD1. Germline loops: CDR1 MDHEN, CDR2 SYDVKM. CDR3 length: 14 amino acids. The J segment lost 5 bases and the V segment lost 6 bases, leaving 8 bases of the junction unmatched.

The CDR3 bases are TGTGCCAGTTCCAATAGCCCCGCCTACAGGGGGCGGAACACCGGGGAGCTGTTTTTT. Translating it yields CASSNSPAYRGRNTGELFF. The chain uses TRBV19 and TRBJ2-2, with 9 bases lining up with TRBD1. Germline lookup yields CDR1 LNHDA and CDR2 SQIVND (reference sequence). There are 19 residues in the CDR3. V lost 8 bases, J lost 1 base, and 17 bases stayed unmatched.

The gene calls are TRBV28 and TRBJ1-2, with D hard to call. The length of the CDR3 is 16 residues. Germline V CDR1 and CDR2: MDHEN, SYDVKM. V gave up 4 bases and J gave up 4 bases, with 19 bases separating them. The CDR3 nucleotides read TGTGCCAGCAGTTCGACCGACACCAAAGCCCTCTATGGCTACACCTTC. Protein sequence: CASSSTDTKALYGYTF.

This chain joins TRBV18 and TRBJ1-5, with TRBD1 matching over 7 bases. The CDR3 runs 14 residues. CDR1 is KGHSH, CDR2 LQKENI, per germline. Trimming took 3 bases from V and 2 from J; bases not matched to a gene: 1. CDR3 sequence (DNA): TGTGCCAGCTCACCTGACAGGGGCAATCAGCCCCAGCATTTT. As protein: CASSPDRGNQPQHF.

The chain recombines TRBV7-7 with TRBJ2-1; D gene ambiguous. Germline V gene lookup returns CDR1 SSHAT and CDR2 FNYEAQ (reference sequence). This CDR3 comprises 13 residues. V lost 1 base and J 7 bases, leaving 8 bases between the germline ends. The CDR3 loop reads CASSLVPLNEQFF. The CDR3 coding sequence is TGTGCCAGCAGCTTAGTTCCCTTGAATGAGCAGTTCTTC.

The genes are TRBV29-1 and TRBJ1-4, with no clear D. Germline CDR1 is SQVTM and CDR2 is ANQGSEA. Trimming removed 6 bases at V and 8 bases at J, with 10 bases between. This CDR3 is 11 amino acids long. CDR3 in DNA: TGCAGCGTAGGTGTTCGGGAAAAACTGTTTTTT. It codes for CSVGVREKLFF. Drawing the rest from reference TRBV29-1 and TRBJ1-4, the complete variable domain is SAVISQKPSRDICQRGTSLTIQCQVDSQVTMMFWYRQQPGQSLTLIATANQGSEATYESGFVIDKFPISRPNLTFSTLTVSNMSPEDSSIYLCSVGVREKLFFGSGTQLSVL.

The chain links TRBV5-6 to TRBJ2-7; TRBD1 matches 10 bases. The CDR3 covers 18 residues. CDR1 and CDR2 (germline): SGHDT, YYEEEE. The junction had 13 bases not matched to a gene; V was cut back by 3 bases and J by 1 base. CDR3 bases: TGTGCCAGCAGCTCGTACGAAGGACAGGGGGAGAAATCCTACGAGCAGTACTTC. Translated, it gives CASSSYEGQGEKSYEQYF.